This T cell receptor (beta chain) was observed in a study of OX40 agonist ivuxolimab in advanced cancers. Overall study context: Three patients responded partially, comprising one with hepatocellular carcinoma and two with cutaneous melanoma. Study results and limitations: It was not determined which antigens were specifically recognized by the peripheral T cells that had undergone clonal expansion.

Data came from immunoSEQ multiplex PCR; TCRdb stores just in-frame clones and leaves some out. The data hold tens of thousands of clones, with approximately 90% observed a single time. This CDR3 is 14 amino acids long. Between the trimmed V and J ends, which lost 3 bases and 3 bases, there was a span of 9 bases. The V gene's germline CDR1 is SGHTA and CDR2 FQGTGA. Turning to this clone: Its target is not known.

This TCR derives from an adult with an advanced solid tumor such as melanoma, head and neck, liver or kidney cancer. The sequenced sample was CD4+ or CD8+ T cells sorted from blood, obtained in a trial of the OX40 agonist ivuxolimab. This chain links TRBV7-3 with TRBJ2-1; possibly TRBD2 for D (5 bases). The CDR3 loop is CASSFGLGYNEQFF. The DNA for the CDR3 is TGTGCCAGCAGCTTCGGACTGGGCTACAATGAGCAGTTCTTC.